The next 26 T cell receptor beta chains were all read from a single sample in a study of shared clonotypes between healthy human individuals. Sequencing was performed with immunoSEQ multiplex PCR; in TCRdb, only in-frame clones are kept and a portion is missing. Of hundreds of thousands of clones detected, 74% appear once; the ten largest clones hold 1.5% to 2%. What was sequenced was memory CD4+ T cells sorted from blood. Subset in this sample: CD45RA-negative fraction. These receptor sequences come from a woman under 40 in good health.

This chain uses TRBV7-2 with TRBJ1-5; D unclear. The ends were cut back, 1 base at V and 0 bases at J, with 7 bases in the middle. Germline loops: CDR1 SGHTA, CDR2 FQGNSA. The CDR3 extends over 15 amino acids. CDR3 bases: TGTGCCAGCAGCTTAGTTGGGAATAGCAATCAGCCCCAGCATTTT. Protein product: CASSLVGNSNQPQHF. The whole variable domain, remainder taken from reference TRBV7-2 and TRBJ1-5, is GAGVSQSPSNKVTEKGKDVELRCDPISGHTALYWYRQSLGQGLEFLIYFQGNSAPDKSGLPSDRFSAERTGGSVSTLTIQRTQQEDSAVYLCASSLVGNSNQPQHFGDGTRLSIL.

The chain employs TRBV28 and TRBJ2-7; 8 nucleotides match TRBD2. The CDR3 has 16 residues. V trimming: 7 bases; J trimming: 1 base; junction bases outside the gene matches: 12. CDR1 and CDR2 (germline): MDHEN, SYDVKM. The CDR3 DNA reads TGTGCCAGCAACCATCCAAGCGGGAGTTCTTCCTACGAGCAGTACTTC. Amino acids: CASNHPSGSSSYEQYF.

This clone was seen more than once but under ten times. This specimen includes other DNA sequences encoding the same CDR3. CDR3 sequence reads: CASSLPGQPQHF. The CDR3 DNA is TGTGCCAGCAGTTTACCTGGACAGCCCCAGCATTTT. The chain recombines TRBV28 with TRBJ1-5, with no clear D. V was clipped by 2 bases and J by 7 bases, with 6 bases between them. The CDR3 length is 12 residues. Germline CDR1 is MDHEN and CDR2 is SYDVKM. Full variable domain (rest looked up from reference TRBV28 and TRBJ1-5): DVKVTQSSRYLVKRTGEKVFLECVQDMDHENMFWYRQDPGLGLRLIYFSYDVKMKEKGDIPEGYSVSREKKERFSLILESASTNQTSMYLCASSLPGQPQHFGDGTRLSIL.

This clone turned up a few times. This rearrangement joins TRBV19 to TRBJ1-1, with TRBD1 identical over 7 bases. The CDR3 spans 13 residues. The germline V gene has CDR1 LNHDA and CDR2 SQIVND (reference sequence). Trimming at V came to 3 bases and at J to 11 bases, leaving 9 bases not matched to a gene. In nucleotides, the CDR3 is TGTGCCAGTAGTATTAGTCCACAGGGGACCGCTTTCTTT. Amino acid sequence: CASSISPQGTAFF.

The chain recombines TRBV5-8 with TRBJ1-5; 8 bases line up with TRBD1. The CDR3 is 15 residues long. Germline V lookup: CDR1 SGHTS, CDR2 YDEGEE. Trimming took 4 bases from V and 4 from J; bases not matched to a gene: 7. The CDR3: CASSPRTGPNQPQHF. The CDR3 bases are TGTGCCAGCAGCCCTAGGACAGGGCCTAATCAGCCCCAGCATTTT.

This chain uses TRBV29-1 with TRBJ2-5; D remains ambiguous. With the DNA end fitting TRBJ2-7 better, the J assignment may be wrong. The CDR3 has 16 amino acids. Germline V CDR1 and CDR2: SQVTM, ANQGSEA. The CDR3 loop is CSVGSFSNILPYEQYF. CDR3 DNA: TGCAGCGTTGGCTCGTTTTCAAACATCCTCCCTTACGAGCAGTACTTC.

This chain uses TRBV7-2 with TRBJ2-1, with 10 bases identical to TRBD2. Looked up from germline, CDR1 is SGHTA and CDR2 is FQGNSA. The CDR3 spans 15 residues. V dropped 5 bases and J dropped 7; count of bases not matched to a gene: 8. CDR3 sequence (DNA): TGTGCCAGCAGCCCTAGCGGGAGCCTAGGAAATGAGCAGTTCTTC. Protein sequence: CASSPSGSLGNEQFF.

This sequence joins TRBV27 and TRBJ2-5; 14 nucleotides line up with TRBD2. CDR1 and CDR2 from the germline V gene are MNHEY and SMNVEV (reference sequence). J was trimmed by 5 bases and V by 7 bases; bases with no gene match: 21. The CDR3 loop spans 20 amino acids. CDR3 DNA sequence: TGTGCCAGCATTCTTCCCCGCAGCTACGGGACTAGCGGGAGTCAGGAGACCCAGTACTTC. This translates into CASILPRSYGTSGSQETQYF.

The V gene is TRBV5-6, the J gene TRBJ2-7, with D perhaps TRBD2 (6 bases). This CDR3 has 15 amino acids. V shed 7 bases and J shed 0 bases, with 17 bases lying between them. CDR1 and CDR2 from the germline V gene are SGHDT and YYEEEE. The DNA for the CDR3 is TGTGCCAGCTCTCCTTCCGGGGGACTCTCCTACGAGCAGTACTTC. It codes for CASSPSGGLSYEQYF.

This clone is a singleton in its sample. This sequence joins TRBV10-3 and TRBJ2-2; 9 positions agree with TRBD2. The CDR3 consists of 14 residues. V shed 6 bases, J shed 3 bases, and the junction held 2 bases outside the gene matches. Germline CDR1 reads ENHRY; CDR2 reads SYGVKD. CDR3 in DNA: TGTGCCATCAGGCGGGAGGGCTACACCGGGGAGCTGTTTTTT. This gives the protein CAIRREGYTGELFF.

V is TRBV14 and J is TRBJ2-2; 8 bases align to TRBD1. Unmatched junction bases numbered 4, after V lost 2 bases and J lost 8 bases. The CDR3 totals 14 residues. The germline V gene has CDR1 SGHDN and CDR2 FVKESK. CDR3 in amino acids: CASSQQGAVGELFF. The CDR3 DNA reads TGTGCCAGCAGCCAACAGGGGGCTGTTGGGGAGCTGTTTTTT.

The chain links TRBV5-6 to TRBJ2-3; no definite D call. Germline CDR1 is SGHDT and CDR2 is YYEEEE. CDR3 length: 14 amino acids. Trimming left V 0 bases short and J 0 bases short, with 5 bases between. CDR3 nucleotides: TGTGCCAGCAGCTTGGTTCTTAGCACAGATACGCAGTATTTT. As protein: CASSLVLSTDTQYF.

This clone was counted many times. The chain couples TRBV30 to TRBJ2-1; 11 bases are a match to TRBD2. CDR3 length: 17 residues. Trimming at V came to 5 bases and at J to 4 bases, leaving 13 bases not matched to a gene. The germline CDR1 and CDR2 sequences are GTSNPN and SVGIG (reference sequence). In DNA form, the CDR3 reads TGTGCCTGGCATCTAGCGGGAGGAGGCAAGGGTTACAATGAGCAGTTCTTC. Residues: CAWHLAGGGKGYNEQFF.

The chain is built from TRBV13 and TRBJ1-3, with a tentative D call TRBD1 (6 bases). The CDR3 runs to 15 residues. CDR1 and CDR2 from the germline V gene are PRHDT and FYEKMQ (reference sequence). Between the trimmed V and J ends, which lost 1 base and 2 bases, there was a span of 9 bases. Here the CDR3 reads CASSLAAGAGNTIYF. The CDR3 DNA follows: TGTGCCAGCAGCTTAGCGGCAGGGGCTGGAAACACCATATATTTT.

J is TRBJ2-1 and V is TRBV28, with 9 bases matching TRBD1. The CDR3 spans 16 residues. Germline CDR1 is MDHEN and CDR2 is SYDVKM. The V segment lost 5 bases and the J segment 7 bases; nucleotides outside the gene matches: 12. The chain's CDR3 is CASSQSGWTGVNEQFF. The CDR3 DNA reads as TGTGCCAGCAGTCAAAGCGGCTGGACAGGGGTTAATGAGCAGTTCTTC.

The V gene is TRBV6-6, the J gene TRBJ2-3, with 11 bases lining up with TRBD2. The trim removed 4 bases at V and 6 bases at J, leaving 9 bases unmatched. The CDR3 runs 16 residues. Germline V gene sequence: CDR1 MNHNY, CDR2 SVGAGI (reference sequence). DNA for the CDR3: TGTGCCAGCAGTTCCGGGACTAGCGGCGCGTGGGATACGCAGTATTTT. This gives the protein CASSSGTSGAWDTQYF.

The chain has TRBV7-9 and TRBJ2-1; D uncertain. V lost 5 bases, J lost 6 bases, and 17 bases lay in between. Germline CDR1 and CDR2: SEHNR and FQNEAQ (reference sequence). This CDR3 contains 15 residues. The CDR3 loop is CASSQRTSSANEQFF. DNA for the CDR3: TGTGCCAGCAGCCAGAGGACGTCCTCGGCCAATGAGCAGTTCTTC.

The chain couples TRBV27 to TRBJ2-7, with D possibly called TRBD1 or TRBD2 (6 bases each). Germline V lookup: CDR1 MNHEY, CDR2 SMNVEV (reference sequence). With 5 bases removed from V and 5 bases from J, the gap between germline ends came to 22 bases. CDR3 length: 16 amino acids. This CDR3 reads CASSGSRGRGGNEQYF. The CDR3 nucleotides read TGTGCCAGCAGTGGATCTCGGGGGCGCGGTGGTAACGAGCAGTACTTC.

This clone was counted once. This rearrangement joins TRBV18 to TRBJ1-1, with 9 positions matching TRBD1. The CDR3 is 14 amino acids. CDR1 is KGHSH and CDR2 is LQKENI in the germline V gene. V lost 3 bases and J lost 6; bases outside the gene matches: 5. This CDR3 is CASSPGQGEPEAFF. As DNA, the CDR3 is TGTGCCAGCTCACCGGGACAGGGTGAACCTGAAGCTTTCTTT.

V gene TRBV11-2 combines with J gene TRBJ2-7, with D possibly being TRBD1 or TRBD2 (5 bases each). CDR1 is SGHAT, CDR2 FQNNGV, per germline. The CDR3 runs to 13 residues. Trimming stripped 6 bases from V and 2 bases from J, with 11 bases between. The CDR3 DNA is TGTGCCAGCAGTGAGGGGCACCCCTACGAGCAGTACTTC. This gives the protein CASSEGHPYEQYF.

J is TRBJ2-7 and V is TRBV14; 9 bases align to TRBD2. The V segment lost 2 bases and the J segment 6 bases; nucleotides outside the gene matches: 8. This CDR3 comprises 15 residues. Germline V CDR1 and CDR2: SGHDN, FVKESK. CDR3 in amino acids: CASSQSGTSYREQYF. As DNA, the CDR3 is TGTGCCAGCAGCCAATCAGGGACTAGCTATCGCGAGCAGTACTTC.

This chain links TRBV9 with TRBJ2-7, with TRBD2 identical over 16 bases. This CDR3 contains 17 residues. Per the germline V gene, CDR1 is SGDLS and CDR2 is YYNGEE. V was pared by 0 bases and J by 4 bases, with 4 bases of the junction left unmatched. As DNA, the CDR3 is TGTGCCAGCAGCGTAGGGCGGGGACTAGCGGGAGGGTACGAGCAGTACTTC. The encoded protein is CASSVGRGLAGGYEQYF.

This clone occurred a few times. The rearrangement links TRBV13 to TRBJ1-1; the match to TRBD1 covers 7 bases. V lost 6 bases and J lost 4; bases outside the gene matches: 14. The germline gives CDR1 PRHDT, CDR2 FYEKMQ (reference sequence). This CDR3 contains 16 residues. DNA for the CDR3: TGTGCCAGCAGGTTCCTGACAGGGCGGGCAGGCACTGAAGCTTTCTTT. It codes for CASRFLTGRAGTEAFF.

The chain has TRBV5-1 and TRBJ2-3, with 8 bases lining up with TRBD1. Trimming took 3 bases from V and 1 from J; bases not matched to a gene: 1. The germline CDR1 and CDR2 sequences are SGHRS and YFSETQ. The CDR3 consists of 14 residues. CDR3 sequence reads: CASSSTGGTDTQYF. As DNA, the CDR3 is TGCGCCAGCAGCTCGACAGGGGGCACAGATACGCAGTATTTT. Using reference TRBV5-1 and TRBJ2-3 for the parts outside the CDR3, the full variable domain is KAGVTQTPRYLIKTRGQQVTLSCSPISGHRSVSWYQQTPGQGLQFLFEYFSETQRNKGNFPGRFSGRQFSNSRSEMNVSTLELGDSALYLCASSSTGGTDTQYFGPGTRLTVL.

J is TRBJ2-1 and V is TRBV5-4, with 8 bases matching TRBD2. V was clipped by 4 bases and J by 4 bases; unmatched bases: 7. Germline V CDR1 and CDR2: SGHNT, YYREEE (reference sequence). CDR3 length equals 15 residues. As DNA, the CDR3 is TGTGCCAGCAGCCCAGTGGTAGCGGGGTACAATGAGCAGTTCTTC. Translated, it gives CASSPVVAGYNEQFF.

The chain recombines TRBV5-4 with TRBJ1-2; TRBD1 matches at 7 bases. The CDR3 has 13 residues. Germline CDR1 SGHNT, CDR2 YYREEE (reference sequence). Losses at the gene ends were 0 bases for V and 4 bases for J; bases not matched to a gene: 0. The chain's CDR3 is CASSLGTGYGYTF. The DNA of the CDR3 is TGTGCCAGCAGCTTGGGGACAGGCTATGGCTACACCTTC.